The 23 T cell receptor beta chains presented below share a single source sample, sequenced in a study of beta chain features in type 1 diabetes. Every isolated RNA sample was fully reverse transcribed, so sequencing captured expressed TCRB transcripts. Method: immunoSEQ multiplex PCR; TCRdb's copy keeps in-frame clones and lacks some. The data show under 500,000 clones, roughly 30% seen once. The material sequenced was naive CD4+ T cells from blood. These receptor sequences come from a man aged 18 to 29 in good health.

The V gene is TRBV7-3, the J gene TRBJ1-2; no clear D gene. The CDR3 is made up of 14 amino acids. Germline CDR1 SGHTA, CDR2 FQGTGA. V was cut by 2 bases and J by 4 bases, with 11 bases left in between. CDR3 bases: TGTGCCAGCAGCTTACGTGGGCAAGGCTATGGCTACACCTTC. Protein sequence: CASSLRGQGYGYTF.

V is TRBV20-1 and J is TRBJ1-1, with unresolved D. This CDR3 has 11 amino acids. Germline assignment: CDR1 DFQATT and CDR2 SNEGSKA (reference sequence). The V end was cut by 3 bases, the J end by 4 bases, with 6 bases between. In DNA form, the CDR3 reads TGCAGTGCTAGCCCCAGCACTGAAGCTTTCTTT. As protein: CSASPSTEAFF.

There are a few counts of this clone. This chain uses TRBV5-1 with TRBJ2-1, with TRBD2 identical over 12 bases. CDR3 length: 15 amino acids. CDR1 and CDR2 from the germline V gene are SGHRS and YFSETQ. Trimming removed 4 bases from V and 7 bases from J; junction bases left unmatched: 6. CDR3 nucleotide sequence: TGCGCCAGCAGCCAGGGACTAGCGGGCGGAAATGAGCAGTTCTTC. This encodes CASSQGLAGGNEQFF.

The sample holds a few counts of this clone. One end of the junction is discordant with germline, which a read error may explain. The V call is TRBV9, the J call TRBJ2-2; unclear D gene. This CDR3 comprises 14 residues. The germline gives CDR1 SGDLS, CDR2 YYNGEE. This CDR3 reads CASSVAGNTRELFF. Here the CDR3 DNA reads TGTGCCAGCAGCGTAGCAGGTAACACCCGGGAGCTGTTTTTT.

The sample holds one count of this clone. V is TRBV4-3 and J is TRBJ1-4, with 7 positions matching TRBD1. CDR3 length: 15 residues. J gave up 8 bases and V 4 bases, and 10 bases lay outside the gene matches. CDR1 LGHNA and CDR2 YSLEER come from the germline V gene. The CDR3 here is CASSLDYRGDEKLFF. In DNA form, the CDR3 reads TGCGCCAGCAGCCTCGACTACAGGGGAGACGAAAAACTGTTTTTT.

This clone was seen more than once but under ten times. This rearrangement joins TRBV25-1 to TRBJ1-1, with a tentative D call TRBD1 (6 bases). Germline loops: CDR1 MGHDK, CDR2 SYGVNS. The V and J ends lost 6 bases and 0 bases respectively, with 11 bases between them. The CDR3 is 14 amino acids. CDR3 DNA: TGTGCCAGCAGCCAGGGGAGGTTGAACACTGAAGCTTTCTTT. Translating it yields CASSQGRLNTEAFF.

A note on this clone: Other nucleotide sequences from this sample produce the same CDR3. The rearrangement joins TRBV2 to TRBJ2-5, with D perhaps TRBD1 (5 bases). Germline lookup yields CDR1 SNHLY and CDR2 FYNNEI. The CDR3 sequence is 13 residues long. V lost 4 bases, J lost 2 bases, and 8 bases lay in between. The CDR3 region has the DNA TGTGCCAGCAGTGGACAGCTTCAAGAGACCCAGTACTTC. Translated, it gives CASSGQLQETQYF.

The chain employs TRBV10-3 and TRBJ2-7; 13 bases fit TRBD2. The CDR3 contains 15 residues. J gave up 1 base and V 8 bases, and 5 bases lay outside the gene matches. Germline-derived CDR1 and CDR2 are ENHRY and SYGVKD. The CDR3: CAIALGLAGSYEQYF. In DNA, the CDR3 is TGTGCCATCGCCCTGGGACTAGCGGGGTCCTACGAGCAGTACTTC.

This clone has more than one count but fewer than ten. The rearrangement links TRBV30 to TRBJ2-6, with D perhaps assigned TRBD1 or TRBD2 (7 bases each). V was cut by 8 bases and J by 4 bases, with 15 bases left in between. The germline V gene encodes CDR1 GTSNPN and CDR2 SVGIG (reference sequence). This CDR3 has 14 residues. The CDR3 sequence is CAARGGQGANVLTF. The DNA of the CDR3 is TGTGCCGCCAGGGGGGGGCAAGGGGCCAACGTCCTGACTTTC.

The sample holds a few counts of this clone. V and J are TRBV29-1 and TRBJ2-7; D call uncertain. The length of the CDR3 is 10 residues. Per germline, CDR1 SQVTM and CDR2 ANQGSEA. The germline V and J ends were trimmed by 4 bases and 5 bases, with 6 bases remaining between them. The CDR3 sequence is CSVGSNEQYF. CDR3 coding DNA: TGCAGCGTTGGTTCTAACGAGCAGTACTTC.

This clone was seen more than once but under ten times. The chain recombines TRBV7-2 with TRBJ2-2; D is uncertain. V was clipped by 3 bases and J by 1 base, with 9 bases between them. In germline, CDR1 is SGHTA, CDR2 FQGNSA. The length of the CDR3 is 15 residues. The CDR3 reads CASSFRIGNTGELFF. The CDR3 bases are TGTGCCAGCAGCTTTCGTATCGGGAACACCGGGGAGCTGTTTTTT.

The rearrangement uses TRBV5-4 and TRBJ2-3; 14 bases agree with TRBD2. Germline values: CDR1 SGHNT, CDR2 YYREEE (reference sequence). V lost 8 bases and J lost 6; bases outside the gene matches: 11. This CDR3 has 16 amino acids. The CDR3 here is CASLRAGTSGSDTQYF. The CDR3 DNA sequence: TGTGCCAGTCTAAGGGCCGGGACTAGCGGGAGCGATACGCAGTATTTT.

The gene calls are TRBV19 and TRBJ2-3; D is perhaps TRBD2 (6 bases). This CDR3 contains 15 residues. Between the trimmed V and J ends, which lost 6 bases and 0 bases, there was a span of 13 bases. In germline, CDR1 is LNHDA, CDR2 SQIVND (reference sequence). Here the CDR3 reads CASRDSGASTDTQYF. In DNA form, the CDR3 reads TGTGCCAGTAGAGATAGCGGTGCTAGCACAGATACGCAGTATTTT.

The gene calls are TRBV29-1 and TRBJ1-3; D is undetermined. Germline V gives CDR1 SQVTM, CDR2 ANQGSEA. The length of the CDR3 is 13 residues. V lost 4 bases, J lost 4 bases, and 11 bases lay in between. The CDR3: CSVGTEAGNTIYF. In DNA form, the CDR3 reads TGCAGCGTTGGTACGGAGGCAGGAAACACCATATATTTT.

The chain joins TRBV13 to TRBJ2-5; tentatively, D is TRBD2 (6 bases). Germline values: CDR1 PRHDT, CDR2 FYEKMQ (reference sequence). CDR3 length: 16 residues. With 5 bases removed from V and 3 bases from J, the gap between germline ends came to 19 bases. CDR3 coding DNA: TGTGCCAGCAGCCGATGGATGGCGGGACGAGAAGAGACCCAGTACTTC. It codes for CASSRWMAGREETQYF. The entire variable domain, with the rest obtained from reference TRBV13 and TRBJ2-5, is as follows: AAGVIQSPRHLIKEKRETATLKCYPIPRHDTVYWYQQGPGQDPQFLISFYEKMQSDKGSIPDRFSAQQFSDYHSELNMSSLELGDSALYFCASSRWMAGREETQYFGPGTRLLVL.

Concerning this clone: Germline and junction disagree at one end, which may indicate a read error. The gene calls are TRBV4-2 and TRBJ2-7, with a tentative D call TRBD2 (5 bases). This CDR3 is 15 amino acids long. Germline lookup yields CDR1 LGHNA and CDR2 YNFKEQ. The CDR3 spells CASSPWGSESSEQYF. The CDR3 coding sequence is TGTGCCAGCAGCCCGTGGGGTAGCGAATCCTCCGAGCAGTACTTC.

CDR3 amino acids: CAWSVGGTGGYTF. As DNA, the CDR3 is TGTGCCTGGAGTGTTGGGGGGACAGGCGGCTACACCTTC. This chain joins TRBV30 and TRBJ1-2, with 8 bases aligning to TRBD1. The CDR3 spans 13 residues. V dropped 0 bases and J dropped 8; count of bases not matched to a gene: 5. Germline lookup yields CDR1 GTSNPN and CDR2 SVGIG (reference sequence).

This clone was counted only a few times. The CDR3 spells CSVRWQGTYEQYF. As DNA, the CDR3 is TGCAGCGTTAGGTGGCAGGGGACGTACGAGCAGTACTTC. V and J are TRBV29-1 and TRBJ2-7, with a possible D match to TRBD1 (6 bases). Germline V CDR1 and CDR2: SQVTM, ANQGSEA. This CDR3 has 13 amino acids. V lost 5 bases, J lost 4 bases, and 15 bases lay in between.

The chain uses TRBV30 and TRBJ1-2; a weak D match, TRBD1 (5 bases). The V gene's germline CDR1 is GTSNPN and CDR2 SVGIG (reference sequence). CDR3 length: 13 residues. V lost 8 bases and J 8 bases, leaving 21 bases between the germline ends. The CDR3, as DNA: TGTGCCGGGACCGGGACCGGACCTCGAGGCTACACCTTC. This codes for CAGTGTGPRGYTF.

This clone was seen only a few times. CDR3 residues: CAWSEGGRIRAFF. The CDR3 DNA sequence: TGTGCCTGGAGTGAGGGAGGCCGGATCAGAGCTTTCTTT. The genes are TRBV30 and TRBJ1-1; no definite D call. The CDR3 sequence is 13 residues long. CDR1 and CDR2 from the germline V gene are GTSNPN and SVGIG (reference sequence). V lost 1 base to trimming and J lost 10 bases, with 16 bases between them.

The CDR3 region is CASSEATVYEQYF. CDR3 in DNA: TGTGCCAGCAGTGAAGCAACAGTGTACGAGCAGTACTTC. The V and J genes are TRBV6-1 and TRBJ2-7; unclear D gene. The CDR3 totals 13 residues. Germline V gene lookup returns CDR1 MNHNS and CDR2 SASEGT. The V and J ends lost 0 bases and 4 bases respectively, with 7 bases between them.

The CDR3: CAWRILETGELFF. The CDR3 DNA is TGTGCCTGGAGAATACTAGAGACCGGGGAGCTGTTTTTT. The J gene is TRBJ2-2, the V gene TRBV30; D is possibly TRBD2 (5 bases). The CDR3 covers 13 residues. The V gene's germline CDR1 is GTSNPN and CDR2 SVGIG (reference sequence). V was trimmed by 3 bases and J by 5 bases, leaving 10 bases between them.

This chain connects TRBV30 to TRBJ1-5; D gene uncertain. V dropped 0 bases and J dropped 7 bases, with 16 bases sitting between them. This CDR3 has 15 residues. Germline V gene lookup returns CDR1 GTSNPN and CDR2 SVGIG (reference sequence). The DNA for the CDR3 is TGTGCCTGGAGTGTAGGGCTTGGCAGGCGCCAGCCCCAGCATTTT. Residues: CAWSVGLGRRQPQHF.